This is a list of T cell receptor beta chains from one sample in a study of human T cells and chemical hapten exposure. Via MiXCR, TCRdb re-called the RACE reads, giving one row per CDR3 protein. The table has about 340,000 distinct CDR3 sequences, about 7% seen once; the top ten hold roughly 8%. The input for sequencing was whole blood, taken in connection with sensitization to the hapten diphenylcyclopropenone (DPC). These receptors all stem from a young woman with alopecia areata. Some clones in this sample may be carry-over from other donors' samples. Each CDR3 is given with its conserved first and last residue. The D gene is left open where the match is weak. Only some rows state a clone size, as once, few, many or a class for expanded clones.

J	V	D	size	length	CDR3	DNA
TRBJ2-5	TRBV10-3	TRBD1	many	13	CAIGRDRQETQYF	TGTGCCATCGGTCGGGACAGACAAGAGACCCAGTACTTC
TRBJ1-5	TRBV12-2	.	few	17	CASRLEFPARGNQPQHF	TGTGCAAGTCGCTTAGAGTTTCCCGCCAGGGGGAATCAGCCCCAGCATTTT
TRBJ1-1	TRBV12-3/TRBV12-4	.	.	15	CASSLTSRGDTEAFF	TGTGCCAGCAGTTTGACGAGTCGAGGGGACACTGAAGCTTTCTTT
TRBJ1-2	TRBV12-3/TRBV12-4	.	.	12	CASSRDGRGYTF	TGTGCCAGCAGTCGTGACGGACGTGGCTACACCTTC
TRBJ1-1	TRBV5-1	TRBD1	many	15	CASSFSGRDRAEAFF	TGCGCCAGCAGCTTTTCAGGACGGGACAGGGCTGAAGCTTTCTTT
TRBJ1-4	TRBV5-1	.	.	14	CASSLVGRGEKLFF	TGCGCCAGCAGCTTAGTAGGCAGGGGCGAAAAACTGTTTTTT
TRBJ1-2	TRBV3-1	.	few	13	CASSPRAYYGYTF	TGTGCCAGCAGCCCACGGGCCTATTATGGCTACACCTTC
TRBJ1-6	TRBV4-2	.	few	15	CASSQVRNRVASLHF	TGTGCCAGCAGCCAAGTTCGAAACAGGGTAGCGTCCCTCCACTTT
TRBJ2-1	TRBV18	TRBD1	.	14	CASFRDRETNEQFF	TGTGCCAGCTTCCGGGACAGAGAAACGAATGAGCAGTTCTTC
TRBJ1-2	TRBV3-1	TRBD1	.	15	CASSRGQAPYYGYTF	TGTGCCAGCAGCCGCGGACAGGCGCCTTACTATGGCTACACCTTC
TRBJ1-1	TRBV5-1	TRBD1	.	14	CASSSGTGGAEAFF	TGCGCCAGCAGCTCCGGGACAGGGGGCGCTGAAGCTTTCTTT
TRBJ1-2	TRBV6-5	.	.	15	CASSYRHPRRDGYTF	TGTGCCAGCAGTTACCGACACCCACGGAGGGATGGCTACACCTTC
TRBJ1-1	TRBV7-6	.	few	13	CASSSTWGTEAFF	TGTGCCAGCAGCTCAACGTGGGGGACTGAAGCTTTCTTT
TRBJ2-3	TRBV9	.	many	14	CASSEQPEGDTQYF	TGTGCCAGCAGCGAACAACCCGAGGGAGATACGCAGTATTTT
TRBJ2-3	TRBV7-7	TRBD1	many	14	CASSDGTGGDTQYF	TGTGCTAGCAGCGACGGGACAGGGGGAGATACGCAGTATTTT
TRBJ1-1	TRBV6-2/TRBV6-3	.	.	12	CASSITGFEAFF	TGTGCCAGCAGTATAACAGGATTTGAAGCTTTCTTT
TRBJ2-3	TRBV4-1	.	many	15	CASSQEPQNTDTQYF	TGCGCCAGCAGCCAAGAACCTCAAAACACAGATACGCAGTATTTT
TRBJ2-1	TRBV5-1	TRBD1	few	15	CASSLEGQGSNEQFF	TGCGCCAGCAGCTTGGAGGGACAGGGGAGCAATGAGCAGTTCTTC
TRBJ2-5	TRBV6-6	.	.	14	CASRRQKYQETQYF	TGTGCCAGCAGGAGACAGAAATACCAAGAGACCCAGTACTTC
TRBJ1-4	TRBV6-5	.	few	14	CASSYNVGDEKLFF	TGTGCCAGCAGTTACAACGTAGGTGATGAAAAACTGTTTTTT
TRBJ1-1	TRBV7-2	.	many	13	CASRPVGGTEAFF	TGTGCCAGCAGACCGGTGGGAGGGACTGAAGCTTTCTTT
TRBJ2-3	TRBV18	TRBD1	many	14	CASSRDRSTDTQYF	TGTGCCAGCTCACGGGACAGAAGCACAGATACGCAGTATTTT
TRBJ2-1	TRBV13	.	.	15	CASSRGQWPFNEQFF	TGTGCCAGCAGTCGAGGACAGTGGCCTTTCAATGAGCAGTTCTTC